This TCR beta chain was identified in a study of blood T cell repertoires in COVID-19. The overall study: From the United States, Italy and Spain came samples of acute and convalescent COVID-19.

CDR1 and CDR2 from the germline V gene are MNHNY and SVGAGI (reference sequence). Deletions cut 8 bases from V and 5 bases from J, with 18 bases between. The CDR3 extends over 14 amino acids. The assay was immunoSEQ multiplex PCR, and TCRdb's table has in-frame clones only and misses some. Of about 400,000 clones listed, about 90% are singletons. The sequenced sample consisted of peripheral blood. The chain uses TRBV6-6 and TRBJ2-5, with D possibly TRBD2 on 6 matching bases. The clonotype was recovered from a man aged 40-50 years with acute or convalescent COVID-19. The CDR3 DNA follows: TGTGCCAGCGAGCCGGCTCGGGAGTGGGAGACCCAGTACTTC. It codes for CASEPAREWETQYF.